This T cell receptor beta chain was identified in a study of cytomegalovirus exposure and HLA in healthy donors. Clones were sequenced by immunoSEQ multiplex PCR, and TCRdb holds only the in-frame ones, with some missing. The sample comprises over 150,000 clones, about 86% of which are singletons, and about 1.9% rests with the top ten. This CDR3 has 15 amino acids. CDR1 is MNHEY, CDR2 SMNVEV, per germline (reference sequence). Trimming took off 6 bases at V and 2 bases at J, with 11 bases between the two ends. For this clone: Its cognate antigen is unknown.

Study-level results: The classifier reportedly diagnosed cytomegalovirus status with high sensitivity and specificity.

The rearrangement joins TRBV27 to TRBJ1-6; D possibly corresponds to TRBD1 (6 bases). The receptor's source is a human donor in good health. Sequencing input: PBMCs. The CDR3 loop reads CASSFRGPYNSPLHF. As DNA, the CDR3 is TGTGCCAGCAGCTTCAGGGGCCCCTATAATTCACCCCTCCACTTT.